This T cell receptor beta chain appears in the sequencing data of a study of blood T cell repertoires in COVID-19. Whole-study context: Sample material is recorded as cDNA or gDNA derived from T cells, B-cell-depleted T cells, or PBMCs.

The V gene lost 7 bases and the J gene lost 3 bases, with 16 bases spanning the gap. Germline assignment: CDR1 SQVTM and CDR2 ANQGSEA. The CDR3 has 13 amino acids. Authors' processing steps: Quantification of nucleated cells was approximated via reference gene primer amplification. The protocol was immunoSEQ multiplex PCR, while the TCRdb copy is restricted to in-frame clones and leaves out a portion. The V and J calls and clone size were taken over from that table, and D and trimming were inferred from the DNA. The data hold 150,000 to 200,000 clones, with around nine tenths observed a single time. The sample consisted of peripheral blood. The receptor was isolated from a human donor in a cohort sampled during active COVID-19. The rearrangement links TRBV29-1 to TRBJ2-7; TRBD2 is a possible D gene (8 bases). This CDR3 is CSAGGGAGYEQYF. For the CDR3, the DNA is TGCAGCGCGGGAGGGGGCGCTGGCTACGAGCAGTACTTC.